These T cell receptor beta chains were read from a single sample in a study of OX40 agonist ivuxolimab in advanced cancers. TCRdb's copy holds only in-frame clones and misses some; the assay was immunoSEQ multiplex PCR. The sample contains approximately 160,000 clones, 94% of which appear only once. This specimen was CD4+ or CD8+ T cells sorted from blood, taken in a trial of the OX40 agonist ivuxolimab. These receptors all stem from an adult with an advanced solid tumor such as melanoma, head and neck, liver or kidney cancer. CDR3s include the opening cysteine and the closing phenylalanine or tryptophan. D genes are given only for firm matches. Part of the rows lack a size; the others show once, few, many or a class for expanded clones.

d_gene: .
abundance: .
v_gene: TRBV6-1
j_gene: TRBJ1-1
CDR3nt: TGTGCCAGCAGAGTAGAAAGGAGAACCTATGAAGCTTTCTTT
CDR3aa: CASRVERRTYEAFF

d_gene: .
abundance: .
v_gene: TRBV6-5
j_gene: TRBJ2-7
CDR3nt: TGTGCCAGCAGTGGTGGAACAGGGCTCTCCTACGAGCAGTACTTC
CDR3aa: CASSGGTGLSYEQYF

d_gene: .
abundance: .
v_gene: TRBV9
j_gene: TRBJ2-2
CDR3nt: TGTGCCAGCGGGGGGACAGCAAACACCGGGGAGCTGTTTTTT
CDR3aa: CASGGTANTGELFF

d_gene: TRBD1
abundance: .
v_gene: TRBV27
j_gene: TRBJ1-5
CDR3nt: TGTGCCAGCAGCCTACAGGGGGCGAGTCAGCCCCAGCATTTT
CDR3aa: CASSLQGASQPQHF

d_gene: TRBD1
abundance: .
v_gene: TRBV28
j_gene: TRBJ2-7
CDR3nt: TGTGCCAGCAGTAACCGACAGGGGAGCTCCTACGAGCAGTACTTC
CDR3aa: CASSNRQGSSYEQYF

d_gene: .
abundance: .
v_gene: TRBV30
j_gene: TRBJ2-5
CDR3nt: TGTGCCTGGAACAGGGGGGGCCAAGAGACCCAGTACTTC
CDR3aa: CAWNRGGQETQYF

d_gene: TRBD1
abundance: .
v_gene: TRBV19
j_gene: TRBJ1-3
CDR3nt: TGTGCCAGTAGTCGAGGGGGCGACGGAAACACCATATATTTT
CDR3aa: CASSRGGDGNTIYF

d_gene: TRBD1
abundance: .
v_gene: TRBV10-3
j_gene: TRBJ2-2
CDR3nt: TGTGCCATCAGGTCGACAGGGGGCCTGGCCGGGGAGCTGTTTTTT
CDR3aa: CAIRSTGGLAGELFF

d_gene: .
abundance: once
v_gene: TRBV16
j_gene: TRBJ1-1
CDR3nt: TGTGCCAGCAGCCAACAAGGGTCGGACACTGAAGCTTTCTTT
CDR3aa: CASSQQGSDTEAFF

d_gene: .
abundance: .
v_gene: TRBV15
j_gene: TRBJ1-5
CDR3nt: TGTGCCACCAGCTTCCGGGGGTTCAATCAGCCCCAGCATTTT
CDR3aa: CATSFRGFNQPQHF

d_gene: TRBD1
abundance: .
v_gene: TRBV18
j_gene: TRBJ1-2
CDR3nt: TGTGCCAGCTCACCAGACGGGACAGGGGATGGCTACACCTTC
CDR3aa: CASSPDGTGDGYTF

d_gene: .
abundance: .
v_gene: TRBV13
j_gene: TRBJ1-1
CDR3nt: TGTGCCAGCAGCCATAGACGGGGGAACACTGAAGCTTTCTTT
CDR3aa: CASSHRRGNTEAFF

d_gene: TRBD2
abundance: .
v_gene: TRBV7-9
j_gene: TRBJ2-3
CDR3nt: TGTGCCAGCAGCTTTGGGACTAGCGGGGGGAGCACAGATACGCAGTATTTT
CDR3aa: CASSFGTSGGSTDTQYF

d_gene: TRBD2
abundance: .
v_gene: TRBV11-2
j_gene: TRBJ2-7
CDR3nt: TGTGCCAGCAGCTTAGTTGCTAGCGGGAGCTCCTACGAGCAGTACTTC
CDR3aa: CASSLVASGSSYEQYF

d_gene: .
abundance: .
v_gene: TRBV10-3
j_gene: TRBJ2-3
CDR3nt: TGTGCCATTTGGACTAACACAGATACGCAGTATTTT
CDR3aa: CAIWTNTDTQYF

d_gene: .
abundance: once
v_gene: TRBV27
j_gene: TRBJ2-2
CDR3nt: TGTGCCAGCAGTTTATTCCCTCCCGGACAGAGCGCGAACACCGGGGAGCTGTTTTTT
CDR3aa: CASSLFPPGQSANTGELFF

d_gene: .
abundance: .
v_gene: TRBV5-4
j_gene: TRBJ2-1
CDR3nt: TGTGCCAGCAGCGGGGACTCAAGGGGGGATGAGCAGTTCTTC
CDR3aa: CASSGDSRGDEQFF

d_gene: .
abundance: .
v_gene: TRBV2
j_gene: TRBJ1-4
CDR3nt: TGTGCCAGCTGGGCAGCACCCTCAACTAATGAAAAACTGTTTTTT
CDR3aa: CASWAAPSTNEKLFF

d_gene: TRBD1
abundance: .
v_gene: TRBV18
j_gene: TRBJ2-6
CDR3nt: TGTGCCAGCTCATACAGGGGCTCCGGGGCCAACGTCCTGACTTTC
CDR3aa: CASSYRGSGANVLTF

d_gene: .
abundance: .
v_gene: TRBV7-2
j_gene: TRBJ1-2
CDR3nt: TGTGCCAGCAGCTCGGCAGGAGCTAACTATGGCTACACCTTC
CDR3aa: CASSSAGANYGYTF

d_gene: .
abundance: .
v_gene: TRBV7-2
j_gene: TRBJ1-1
CDR3nt: TGTGCCAGCAGCTTAGGGGAGAACACTGAAGCTTTCTTT
CDR3aa: CASSLGENTEAFF

d_gene: .
abundance: .
v_gene: TRBV6-5
j_gene: TRBJ2-3
CDR3nt: TGTGCCAGCAGTTTTCTTGGGGCAGATACGCAGTATTTT
CDR3aa: CASSFLGADTQYF

d_gene: .
abundance: .
v_gene: TRBV2
j_gene: TRBJ2-3
CDR3nt: TGTGCCAGCAGTGACCTCCCCTATTTCCTTAGCGCCCCCCACGCAGATACGCAGTATTTT
CDR3aa: CASSDLPYFLSAPHADTQYF

d_gene: .
abundance: .
v_gene: TRBV7-2
j_gene: TRBJ2-3
CDR3nt: TGTGCCAGCAGCTTAGAGCGGCCAGATACGCAGTATTTT
CDR3aa: CASSLERPDTQYF

d_gene: .
abundance: few
v_gene: TRBV9
j_gene: TRBJ1-3
CDR3nt: TGTGCCAGCGCCCCAAGCTCTGGAAACACCATATATTTT
CDR3aa: CASAPSSGNTIYF

d_gene: .
abundance: .
v_gene: TRBV9
j_gene: TRBJ1-2
CDR3nt: TGTGCCAGCAGCGTCCGGACTTTCCCCTTTAACTATGGCTACACCTTC
CDR3aa: CASSVRTFPFNYGYTF

d_gene: TRBD1
abundance: .
v_gene: TRBV5-4
j_gene: TRBJ1-1
CDR3nt: TGTGCCAGCAGCTTGGGGGGACAGGGGGTAAAGGGTGAAGCTTTCTTT
CDR3aa: CASSLGGQGVKGEAFF

d_gene: TRBD1
abundance: .
v_gene: TRBV5-6
j_gene: TRBJ1-3
CDR3nt: TGTGCCAGCAGCTTCACAGGGGGAGGAAACACCATATATTTT
CDR3aa: CASSFTGGGNTIYF

d_gene: .
abundance: .
v_gene: TRBV25-1
j_gene: TRBJ2-1
CDR3nt: TGTGCCAGCAGTGAGTCTATTACTAGCTCCAATGAGCAGTTCTTC
CDR3aa: CASSESITSSNEQFF

d_gene: .
abundance: .
v_gene: TRBV19
j_gene: TRBJ1-2
CDR3nt: TGTGCCAGTAGTATTATGAGAATCTATGGCTACACCTTC
CDR3aa: CASSIMRIYGYTF

d_gene: .
abundance: .
v_gene: TRBV27
j_gene: TRBJ1-5
CDR3nt: TGTGCCAGCAGTTTTCGTTCAGGGTCGAACAATCAGCCCCAGCATTTT
CDR3aa: CASSFRSGSNNQPQHF

d_gene: .
abundance: .
v_gene: TRBV5-8
j_gene: TRBJ2-3
CDR3nt: TGTGCCAGCAGCGCGGCCCGAACAGATACGCAGTATTTT
CDR3aa: CASSAARTDTQYF

d_gene: TRBD2
abundance: .
v_gene: TRBV30
j_gene: TRBJ2-7
CDR3nt: TGTGCCCAAAGTTCGCGGGAGCGCAGTCGCCGCGAGCAGTACTTC
CDR3aa: CAQSSRERSRREQYF

d_gene: .
abundance: few
v_gene: TRBV29-1
j_gene: TRBJ2-7
CDR3nt: TGCAGCGCCAGGGGCATTCTCCTCTACGAGCAGTACTTC
CDR3aa: CSARGILLYEQYF

d_gene: .
abundance: .
v_gene: TRBV9
j_gene: TRBJ2-1
CDR3nt: TGTGCCAGCAGCGTCTGGGGGCTCCCCTACAATGAGCAGTTCTTC
CDR3aa: CASSVWGLPYNEQFF

d_gene: .
abundance: .
v_gene: TRBV19
j_gene: TRBJ1-1
CDR3nt: TGTGCCAGTAGTCCTAGGGGACATTTGGGAGCTTTCTTT
CDR3aa: CASSPRGHLGAFF

d_gene: TRBD1
abundance: once
v_gene: TRBV7-9
j_gene: TRBJ1-1
CDR3nt: TGTGCCAGCAGCTGGGGACAGGGGAACACTGAAGCTTTCTTT
CDR3aa: CASSWGQGNTEAFF

d_gene: .
abundance: once
v_gene: TRBV4-2
j_gene: TRBJ1-2
CDR3nt: TGTGCCAGCAGCCCGGACAGAATACTTTATGGCTACACCTTC
CDR3aa: CASSPDRILYGYTF

d_gene: .
abundance: .
v_gene: TRBV6-6
j_gene: TRBJ2-7
CDR3nt: TGTGCCAGCAGTTACGGGGGGGGCGCGGTCGAGCAGTACTTC
CDR3aa: CASSYGGGAVEQYF

d_gene: TRBD1
abundance: .
v_gene: TRBV2
j_gene: TRBJ1-2
CDR3nt: TGTGCCGCAGGGGGGGAAGGTGGCTACACCTTC
CDR3aa: CAAGGEGGYTF

d_gene: .
abundance: .
v_gene: TRBV15
j_gene: TRBJ2-1
CDR3nt: TGTGCCACCAGCAGAGGAAGGGACTGGCTCCAGTTCTTC
CDR3aa: CATSRGRDWLQFF

d_gene: .
abundance: .
v_gene: TRBV7-3
j_gene: TRBJ1-1
CDR3nt: TGTGCCAGCAGCTTAAACCCGGGGGGTGAAGCTTTCTTT
CDR3aa: CASSLNPGGEAFF

d_gene: TRBD1
abundance: .
v_gene: TRBV4-3
j_gene: TRBJ1-2
CDR3nt: TGCGCCAGCAGCCAAGAAAGGGACAGCCCCAGGGGCTACACCTTC
CDR3aa: CASSQERDSPRGYTF

d_gene: .
abundance: .
v_gene: TRBV18
j_gene: TRBJ1-1
CDR3nt: TGTGCCAGCTCGGACGACAGGAACACTGAAGCTTTCTTT
CDR3aa: CASSDDRNTEAFF

d_gene: .
abundance: few
v_gene: TRBV11-2
j_gene: TRBJ2-7
CDR3nt: TGTGCCGGTACTAGTTCTACGGTGGGCGAGCAGTACTTC
CDR3aa: CAGTSSTVGEQYF

d_gene: TRBD1
abundance: .
v_gene: TRBV5-1
j_gene: TRBJ2-3
CDR3nt: TGCGCCAGCAGCCTGGGGACAGGGGGTCCAGATACGCAGTATTTT
CDR3aa: CASSLGTGGPDTQYF

d_gene: .
abundance: .
v_gene: TRBV6-5
j_gene: TRBJ2-7
CDR3nt: TGTGCCAGCAGCCGCACAGGGTCCCACGAGCAGTACTTC
CDR3aa: CASSRTGSHEQYF

d_gene: .
abundance: .
v_gene: TRBV7-3
j_gene: TRBJ2-5
CDR3nt: TGTGCCAGCAGCTTAGGCGAGCACCAACAAGAGACCCAGTACTTC
CDR3aa: CASSLGEHQQETQYF

d_gene: .
abundance: .
v_gene: TRBV2
j_gene: TRBJ1-1
CDR3nt: TGTGCCAGCAGCCAACAGGGGAACACTGAAGCTTTCTTT
CDR3aa: CASSQQGNTEAFF

d_gene: .
abundance: few
v_gene: TRBV10-3
j_gene: TRBJ1-2
CDR3nt: TGTGCCATCAGTGATGGGTCTGGCTACACCTTC
CDR3aa: CAISDGSGYTF

d_gene: .
abundance: .
v_gene: TRBV27
j_gene: TRBJ1-1
CDR3nt: TGTGCCAGCAAGGGGGAGGCTAAGGGGCGGGCCTCCATGAACACTGAAGCTTTCTTT
CDR3aa: CASKGEAKGRASMNTEAFF

d_gene: TRBD1
abundance: .
v_gene: TRBV7-2
j_gene: TRBJ2-7
CDR3nt: TGTGCCAGCAGCCCACGGACAGGGGGACGGGGTGAGCAGTACTTC
CDR3aa: CASSPRTGGRGEQYF

d_gene: TRBD1
abundance: .
v_gene: TRBV5-4
j_gene: TRBJ2-7
CDR3nt: TGTGCCAGCAGCAAACAGGGGGCCGGGTACGAGCAGTACTTC
CDR3aa: CASSKQGAGYEQYF

d_gene: .
abundance: .
v_gene: TRBV29-1
j_gene: TRBJ2-5
CDR3nt: TGCAGCGTAGGACTCTCTCAAGAGACCCAGTACTTC
CDR3aa: CSVGLSQETQYF

d_gene: TRBD1
abundance: .
v_gene: TRBV5-4
j_gene: TRBJ1-2
CDR3nt: TGTGCCAGCAGCTCCGTGACAGGGGCCTATGGCTACACCTTC
CDR3aa: CASSSVTGAYGYTF

d_gene: .
abundance: .
v_gene: TRBV19
j_gene: TRBJ1-2
CDR3nt: TGTGCCAGTAGTATCAGGGCGGGCAGGGGAGCCCTCTACTATGGCTACACCTTC
CDR3aa: CASSIRAGRGALYYGYTF

d_gene: .
abundance: .
v_gene: TRBV18
j_gene: TRBJ2-7
CDR3nt: TGTGCCAGCTCCCTAGACAGTACCGGCTCCTACGAGCAGTACTTC
CDR3aa: CASSLDSTGSYEQYF

d_gene: .
abundance: once
v_gene: TRBV5-6
j_gene: TRBJ2-5
CDR3nt: TGTGCCAGCAGCTTGGGAGGGGGGCAGACCCAGTACTTC
CDR3aa: CASSLGGGQTQYF